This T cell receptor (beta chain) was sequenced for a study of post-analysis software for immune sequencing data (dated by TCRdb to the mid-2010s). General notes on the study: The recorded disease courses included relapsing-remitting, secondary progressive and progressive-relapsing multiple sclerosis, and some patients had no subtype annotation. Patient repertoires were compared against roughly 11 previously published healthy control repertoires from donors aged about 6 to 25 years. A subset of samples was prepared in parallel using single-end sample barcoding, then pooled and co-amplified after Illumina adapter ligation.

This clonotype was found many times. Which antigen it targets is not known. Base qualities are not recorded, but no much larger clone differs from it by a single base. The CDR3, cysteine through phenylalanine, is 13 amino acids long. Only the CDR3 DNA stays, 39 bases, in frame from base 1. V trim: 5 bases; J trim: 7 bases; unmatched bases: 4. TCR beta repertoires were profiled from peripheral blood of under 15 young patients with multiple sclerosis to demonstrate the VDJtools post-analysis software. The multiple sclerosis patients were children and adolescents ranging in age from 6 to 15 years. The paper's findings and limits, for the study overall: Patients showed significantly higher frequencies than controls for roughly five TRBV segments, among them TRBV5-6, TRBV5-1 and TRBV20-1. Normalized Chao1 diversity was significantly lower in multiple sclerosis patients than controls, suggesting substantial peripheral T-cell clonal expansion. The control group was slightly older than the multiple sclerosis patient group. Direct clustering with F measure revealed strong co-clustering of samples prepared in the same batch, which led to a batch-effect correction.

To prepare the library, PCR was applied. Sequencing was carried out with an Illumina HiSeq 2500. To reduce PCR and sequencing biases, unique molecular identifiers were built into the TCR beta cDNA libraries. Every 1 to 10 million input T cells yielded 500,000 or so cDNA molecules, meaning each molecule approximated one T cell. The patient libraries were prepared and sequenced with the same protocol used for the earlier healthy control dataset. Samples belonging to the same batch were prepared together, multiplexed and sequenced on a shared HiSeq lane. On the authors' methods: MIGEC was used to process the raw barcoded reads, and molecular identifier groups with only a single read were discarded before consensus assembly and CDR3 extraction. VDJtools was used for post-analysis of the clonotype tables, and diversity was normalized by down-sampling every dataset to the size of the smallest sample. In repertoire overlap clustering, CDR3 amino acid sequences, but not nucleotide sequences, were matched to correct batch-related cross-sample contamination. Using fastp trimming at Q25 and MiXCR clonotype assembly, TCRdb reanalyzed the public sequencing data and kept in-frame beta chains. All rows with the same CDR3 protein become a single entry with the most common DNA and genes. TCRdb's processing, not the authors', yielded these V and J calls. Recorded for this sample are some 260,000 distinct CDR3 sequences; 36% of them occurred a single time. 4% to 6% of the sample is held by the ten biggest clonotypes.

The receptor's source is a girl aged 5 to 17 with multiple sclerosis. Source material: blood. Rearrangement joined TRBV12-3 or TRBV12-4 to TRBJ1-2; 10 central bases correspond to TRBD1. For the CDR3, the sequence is CASSKGQGSGYTF. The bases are TGTGCCAGCAGTAAGGGACAGGGGAGTGGCTACACCTTC.